The TCR beta chain under discussion was sequenced for a study of human T cells and chemical hapten exposure. Study-level background: Weekly diphenylcyclopropenone doses were given to patients' scalps across the roughly 24-week study.

Germline V gene lookup returns CDR1 DFQATT and CDR2 SNEGSKA (reference sequence). After removal of 2 bases from V and 5 bases from J, the junction contained 5 bases not matched to a gene. The CDR3 has 15 residues. This clonotype occurred many times. In the library, unique molecular identifiers were attached to individual cDNA molecules. TCRdb independently ran MiXCR on the RACE reads; one entry per CDR3 protein. The profile shows roughly 50,000 distinct CDR3 sequences, over 9.5% of them singletons. The time point denotes: patch test 3, about 24 weeks after DPC sensitization. Sample treatment: therapeutic diphenylcyclopropenone sensitization with weekly scalp DPC.

The material sequenced was whole blood, taken in connection with sensitization to the hapten diphenylcyclopropenone (DPC). The V gene is TRBV20-1, the J gene TRBJ1-6, with TRBD1 matching over 8 bases. This receptor was obtained from a woman aged 40 to 49 with alopecia areata. Some clones in this sample may be carry-over from other donors' samples. The CDR3: CSARMQGANNSPLHF. CDR3 DNA sequence: TGCAGTGCTAGAATGCAGGGGGCGAATAATTCACCCCTCCACTTT.